This T cell receptor beta chain is from a study of blood T cell repertoires in COVID-19. Study-wide context: PBMCs, B-cell-depleted T cells, or T cells provided the cDNA or gDNA that made up the material.

Sequencing used immunoSEQ multiplex PCR; TCRdb keeps in-frame clones, though not all of them. The table has 350,000 to 450,000 clones, roughly nine tenths seen once. Germline CDR1 is SEHNR and CDR2 is FQNEAQ (reference sequence). V was clipped by 3 bases and J by 0 bases, with 5 bases between them. The CDR3 totals 13 residues. Concerning this clone: This sample also contains other DNA sequences that code for the same CDR3.

Self-reported history from a screening survey and questionnaire set each donor's cohort. The receptor comes from a man younger than 40 who had recovered from COVID-19. The source material was PBMCs or T cells enriched from blood (not recorded which). The genes are TRBV7-9 and TRBJ1-1; tentative D call: TRBD1 (5 bases). CDR3 DNA sequence: TGTGCCAGCAGCTTGGACATGAACACTGAAGCTTTCTTT. It encodes CASSLDMNTEAFF. Supplemented by reference TRBV7-9 and TRBJ1-1, the full variable domain reads DTGVSQNPRHKITKRGQNVTFRCDPISEHNRLYWYRQTLGQGPEFLTYFQNEAQLEKSRLLSDRFSAERPKGSFSTLEIQRTEQGDSAMYLCASSLDMNTEAFFGQGTRLTVV.